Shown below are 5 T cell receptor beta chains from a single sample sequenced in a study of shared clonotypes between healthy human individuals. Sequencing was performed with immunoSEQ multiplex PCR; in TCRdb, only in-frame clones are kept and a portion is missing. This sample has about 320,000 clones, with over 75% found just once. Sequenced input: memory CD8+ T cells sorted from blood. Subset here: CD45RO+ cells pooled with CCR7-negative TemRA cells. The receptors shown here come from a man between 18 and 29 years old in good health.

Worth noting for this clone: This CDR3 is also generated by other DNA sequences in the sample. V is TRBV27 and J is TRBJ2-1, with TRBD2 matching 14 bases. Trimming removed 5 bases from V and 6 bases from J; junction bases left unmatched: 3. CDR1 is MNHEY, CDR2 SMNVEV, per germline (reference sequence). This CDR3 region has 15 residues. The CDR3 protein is CASSPGTSGGNEQFF. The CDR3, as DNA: TGTGCCAGCAGTCCTGGGACTAGCGGGGGCAATGAGCAGTTCTTC.

CDR3 sequence (DNA): TGTGCCAGCAGCTGGGGCGGGACAGGGACCTACGAGCAGTACTTC. Translating it yields CASSWGGTGTYEQYF. The J gene is TRBJ2-7, the V gene TRBV5-6, with 9 nucleotides matching TRBD1. Germline loops: CDR1 SGHDT, CDR2 YYEEEE. This CDR3 has 15 amino acids. Unmatched junction bases numbered 6, after V lost 3 bases and J lost 2 bases.

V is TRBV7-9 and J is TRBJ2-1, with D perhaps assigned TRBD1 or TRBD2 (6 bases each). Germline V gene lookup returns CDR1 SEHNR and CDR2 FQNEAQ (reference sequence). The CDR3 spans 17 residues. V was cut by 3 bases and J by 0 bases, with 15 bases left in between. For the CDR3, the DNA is TGTGCCAGCAGCTTTGACAGGAGGGGCCCCTCCTACAATGAGCAGTTCTTC. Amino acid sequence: CASSFDRRGPSYNEQFF.

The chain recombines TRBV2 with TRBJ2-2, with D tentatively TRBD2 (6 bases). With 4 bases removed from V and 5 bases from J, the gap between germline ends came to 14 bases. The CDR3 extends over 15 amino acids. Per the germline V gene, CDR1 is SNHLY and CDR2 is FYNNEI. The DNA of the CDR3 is TGTGCCAGCAGTGTACCTTTCGGGGGAACCGGGGAGCTGTTTTTT. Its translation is CASSVPFGGTGELFF.

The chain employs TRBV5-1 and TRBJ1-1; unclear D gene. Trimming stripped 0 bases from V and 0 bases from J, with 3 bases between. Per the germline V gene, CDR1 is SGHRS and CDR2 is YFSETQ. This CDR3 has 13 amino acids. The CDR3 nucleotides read TGCGCCAGCAGCTTGGAGATGAACACTGAAGCTTTCTTT. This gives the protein CASSLEMNTEAFF.